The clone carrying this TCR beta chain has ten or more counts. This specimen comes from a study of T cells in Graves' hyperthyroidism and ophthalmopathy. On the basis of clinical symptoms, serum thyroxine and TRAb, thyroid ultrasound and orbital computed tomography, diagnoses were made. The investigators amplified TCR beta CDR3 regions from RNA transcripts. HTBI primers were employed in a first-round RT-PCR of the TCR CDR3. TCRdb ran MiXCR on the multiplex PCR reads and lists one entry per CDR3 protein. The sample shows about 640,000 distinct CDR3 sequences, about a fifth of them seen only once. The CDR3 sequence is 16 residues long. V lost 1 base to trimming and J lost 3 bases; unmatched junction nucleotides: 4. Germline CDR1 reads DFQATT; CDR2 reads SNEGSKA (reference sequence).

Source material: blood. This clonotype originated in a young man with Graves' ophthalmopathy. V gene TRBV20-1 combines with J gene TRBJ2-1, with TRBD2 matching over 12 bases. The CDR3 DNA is TGCAGTGCTAGAGCCTCGGGACTAGCGGGCTACAATGAGCAGTTCTTC. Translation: CSARASGLAGYNEQFF.